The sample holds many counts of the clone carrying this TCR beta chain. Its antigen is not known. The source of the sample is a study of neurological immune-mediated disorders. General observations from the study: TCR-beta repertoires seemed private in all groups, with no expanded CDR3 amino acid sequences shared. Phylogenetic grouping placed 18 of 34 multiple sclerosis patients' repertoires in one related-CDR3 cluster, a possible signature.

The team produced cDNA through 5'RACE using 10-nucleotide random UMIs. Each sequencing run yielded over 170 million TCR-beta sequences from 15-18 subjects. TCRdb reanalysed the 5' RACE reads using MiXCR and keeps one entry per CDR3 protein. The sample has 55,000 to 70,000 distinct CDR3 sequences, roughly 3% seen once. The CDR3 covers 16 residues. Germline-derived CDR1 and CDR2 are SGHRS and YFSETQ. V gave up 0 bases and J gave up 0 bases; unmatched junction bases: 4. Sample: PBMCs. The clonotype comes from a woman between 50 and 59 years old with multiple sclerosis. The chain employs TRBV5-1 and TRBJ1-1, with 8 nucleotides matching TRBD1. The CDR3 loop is CASSLAGGPMNTEAFF. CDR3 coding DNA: TGCGCCAGCAGCTTGGCAGGGGGCCCAATGAACACTGAAGCTTTCTTT.